This T cell receptor (beta chain) was identified during a study of blood T cells in healthy people across ages. General study points: Researchers report that TCR beta diversity correlated strongly with naive T cell percentage.

The CDR3 has 15 residues. In germline, CDR1 is MNHNY, CDR2 SVGAGI (reference sequence). V lost 1 base to trimming and J lost 10 bases; unmatched junction nucleotides: 12. A note on this clonotype: Antigen unknown.

Sample-barcoded 5' priming and a J-beta primer mix drove a second PCR of about 7 to 11 cycles. One entry per CDR3 protein, called by TCRdb with MiXCR from the 5' RACE reads. The data contain roughly 700,000 distinct CDR3 sequences, around 25% of them singletons. Per individual sample, total RNA of at least 6 micrograms was extracted. These sequences were also reported in another study, on T cells of mothers and their children. From that paper: Three healthy Caucasian mothers and their six children donated. Barcodes and 2-4 random nucleotides were added by M1S in the second PCR.

The sequence was obtained from a boy aged 10-17 years in good health. Sequenced input: blood. The V and J genes are TRBV6-6 and TRBJ2-5, with 7 positions matching TRBD2. The CDR3 protein is CASSYLGLPTGGQYF. Written as DNA, the CDR3 is TGTGCCAGCAGTTACTTGGGACTACCCACGGGGGGCCAGTACTTC.